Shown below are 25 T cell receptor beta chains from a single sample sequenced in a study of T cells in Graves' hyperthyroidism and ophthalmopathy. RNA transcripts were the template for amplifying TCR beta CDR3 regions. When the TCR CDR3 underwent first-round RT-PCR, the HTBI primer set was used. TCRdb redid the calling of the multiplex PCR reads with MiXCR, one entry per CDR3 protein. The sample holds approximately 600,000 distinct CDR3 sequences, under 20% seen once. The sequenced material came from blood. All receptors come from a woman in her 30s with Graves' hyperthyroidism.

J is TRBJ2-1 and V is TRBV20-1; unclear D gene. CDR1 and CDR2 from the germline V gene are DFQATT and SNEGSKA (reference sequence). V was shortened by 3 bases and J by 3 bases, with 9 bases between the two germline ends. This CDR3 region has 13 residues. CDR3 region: CSARVPNYNEQFF. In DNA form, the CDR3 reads TGCAGTGCTAGGGTGCCAAACTACAATGAGCAGTTCTTC.

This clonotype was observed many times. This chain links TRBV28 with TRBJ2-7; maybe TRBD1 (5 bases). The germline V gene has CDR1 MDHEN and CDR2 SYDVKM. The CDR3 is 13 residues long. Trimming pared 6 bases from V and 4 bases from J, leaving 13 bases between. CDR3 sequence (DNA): TGTGCCAGCAGAACCACAGGAGATTACGAGCAGTACTTC. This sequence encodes CASRTTGDYEQYF.

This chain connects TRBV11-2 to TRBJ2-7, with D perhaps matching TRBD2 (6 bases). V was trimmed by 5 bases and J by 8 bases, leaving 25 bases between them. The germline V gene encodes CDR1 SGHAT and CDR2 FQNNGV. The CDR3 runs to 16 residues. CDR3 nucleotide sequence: TGTGCCAGCAGCCCCCCGGGGGTAGCGGATTTAAACAAGCAGTACTTC. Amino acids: CASSPPGVADLNKQYF.

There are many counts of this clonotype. In nucleotides, the CDR3 is TGTGCCATCAGTGGACAGCCACATCAGCCCCAGCATTTT. Its translation is CAISGQPHQPQHF. V and J are TRBV10-3 and TRBJ1-5; D may be TRBD1 (5 bases). V lost 4 bases and J lost 5, with 9 bases in between. The germline CDR1 and CDR2 sequences are ENHRY and SYGVKD. The CDR3 covers 13 residues.

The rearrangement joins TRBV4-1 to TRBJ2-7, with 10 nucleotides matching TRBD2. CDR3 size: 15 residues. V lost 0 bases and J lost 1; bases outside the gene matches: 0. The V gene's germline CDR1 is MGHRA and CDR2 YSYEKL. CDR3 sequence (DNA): TGCGCCAGCAGCCAAGATAGCGGGGGGTCCTACGAGCAGTACTTC. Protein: CASSQDSGGSYEQYF.

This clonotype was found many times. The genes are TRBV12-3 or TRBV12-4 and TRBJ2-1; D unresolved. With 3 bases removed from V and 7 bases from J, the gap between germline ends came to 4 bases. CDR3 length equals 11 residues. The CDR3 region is CASSFENEQFF. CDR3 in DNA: TGTGCCAGCAGTTTTGAAAATGAGCAGTTCTTC.

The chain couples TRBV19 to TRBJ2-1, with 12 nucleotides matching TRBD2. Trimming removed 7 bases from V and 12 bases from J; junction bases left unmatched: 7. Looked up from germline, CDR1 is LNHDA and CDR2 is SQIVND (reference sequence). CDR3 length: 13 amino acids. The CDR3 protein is CASKLAGGYGQFF. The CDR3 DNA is TGTGCCAGTAAGCTAGCGGGAGGGTATGGGCAGTTCTTC. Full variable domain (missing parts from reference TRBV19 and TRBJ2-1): DGGITQSPKYLFRKEGQNVTLSCEQNLNHDAMYWYRQDPGQGLRLIYYSQIVNDFQKGDIAEGYSVSREKKESFPLTVTSAQKNPTAFYLCASKLAGGYGQFFGPGTRLTVL.

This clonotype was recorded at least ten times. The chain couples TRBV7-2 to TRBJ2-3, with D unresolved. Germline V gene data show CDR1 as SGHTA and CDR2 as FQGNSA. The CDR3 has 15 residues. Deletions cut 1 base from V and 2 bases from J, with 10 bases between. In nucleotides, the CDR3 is TGTGCCAGCAGCTTAGAAAGCAGAATCACAGATACGCAGTATTTT. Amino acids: CASSLESRITDTQYF.

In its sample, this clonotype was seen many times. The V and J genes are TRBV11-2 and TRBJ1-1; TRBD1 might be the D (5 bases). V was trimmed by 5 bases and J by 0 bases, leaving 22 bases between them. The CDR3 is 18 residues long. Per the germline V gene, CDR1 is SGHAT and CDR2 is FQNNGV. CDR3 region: CASSQKIGRGQLNTEAFF. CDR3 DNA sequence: TGTGCCAGCAGCCAGAAGATAGGACGGGGCCAGTTGAACACTGAAGCTTTCTTT. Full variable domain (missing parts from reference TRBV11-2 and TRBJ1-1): EAGVAQSPRYKIIEKRQSVAFWCNPISGHATLYWYQQILGQGPKLLIQFQNNGVVDDSQLPKDRFSAERLKGVDSTLKIQPAKLEDSAVYLCASSQKIGRGQLNTEAFFGQGTRLTVV.

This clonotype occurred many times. The CDR3 protein is CASSLLGQARETQYF. The CDR3 DNA is TGTGCCAGCAGTCTCCTCGGACAGGCGAGGGAGACCCAGTACTTC. The rearrangement links TRBV28 to TRBJ2-5, with 7 bases lining up with TRBD1. V lost 5 bases to trimming and J lost 5 bases; unmatched junction nucleotides: 11. Germline V gives CDR1 MDHEN, CDR2 SYDVKM. The CDR3 contains 15 residues.

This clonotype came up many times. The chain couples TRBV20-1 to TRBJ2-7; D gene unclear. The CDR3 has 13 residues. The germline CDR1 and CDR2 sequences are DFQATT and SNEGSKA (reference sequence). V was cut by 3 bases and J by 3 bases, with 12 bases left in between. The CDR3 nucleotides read TGCAGTGCTAGGGACCTGGAAATCTACGAGCAGTACTTC. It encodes CSARDLEIYEQYF.

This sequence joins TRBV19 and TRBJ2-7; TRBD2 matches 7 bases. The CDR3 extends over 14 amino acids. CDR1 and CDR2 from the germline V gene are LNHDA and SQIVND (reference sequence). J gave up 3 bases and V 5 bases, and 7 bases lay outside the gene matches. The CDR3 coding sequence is TGTGCCAGTAGTTTCAGAGCGGGAATCTACGAGCAGTACTTC. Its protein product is CASSFRAGIYEQYF.

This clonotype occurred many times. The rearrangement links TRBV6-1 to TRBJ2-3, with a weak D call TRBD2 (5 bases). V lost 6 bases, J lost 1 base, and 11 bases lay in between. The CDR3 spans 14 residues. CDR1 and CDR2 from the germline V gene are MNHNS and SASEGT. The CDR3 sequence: CASRRGSGTDTQYF. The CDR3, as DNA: TGTGCCAGCAGGAGAGGTAGCGGCACAGATACGCAGTATTTT.

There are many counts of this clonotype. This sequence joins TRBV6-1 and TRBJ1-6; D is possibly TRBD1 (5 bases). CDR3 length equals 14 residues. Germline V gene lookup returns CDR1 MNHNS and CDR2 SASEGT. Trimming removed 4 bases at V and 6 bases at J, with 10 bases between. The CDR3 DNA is TGTGCCAGCAGTGTGGTTCAGGGTAATTCACCCCTCCACTTT. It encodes CASSVVQGNSPLHF.

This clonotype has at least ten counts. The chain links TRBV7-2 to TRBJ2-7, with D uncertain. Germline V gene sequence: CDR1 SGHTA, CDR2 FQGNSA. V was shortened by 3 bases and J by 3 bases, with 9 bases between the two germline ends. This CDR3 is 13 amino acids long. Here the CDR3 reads CASSLGSLYEQYF. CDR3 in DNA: TGTGCCAGCAGCTTGGGATCCCTCTACGAGCAGTACTTC.

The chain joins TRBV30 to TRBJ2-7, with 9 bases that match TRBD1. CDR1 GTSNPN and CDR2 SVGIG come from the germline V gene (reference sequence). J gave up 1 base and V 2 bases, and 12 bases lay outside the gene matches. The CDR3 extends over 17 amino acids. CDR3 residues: CAWSSPGQGSKSYEQYF. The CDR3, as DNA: TGTGCCTGGAGTTCTCCGGGACAGGGTTCGAAGTCCTACGAGCAGTACTTC.

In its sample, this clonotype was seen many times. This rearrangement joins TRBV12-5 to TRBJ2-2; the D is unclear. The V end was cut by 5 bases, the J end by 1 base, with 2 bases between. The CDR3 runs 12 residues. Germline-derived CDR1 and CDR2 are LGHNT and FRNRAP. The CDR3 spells CASGMNTGELFF. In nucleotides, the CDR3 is TGTGCTAGTGGTATGAACACCGGGGAGCTGTTTTTT.

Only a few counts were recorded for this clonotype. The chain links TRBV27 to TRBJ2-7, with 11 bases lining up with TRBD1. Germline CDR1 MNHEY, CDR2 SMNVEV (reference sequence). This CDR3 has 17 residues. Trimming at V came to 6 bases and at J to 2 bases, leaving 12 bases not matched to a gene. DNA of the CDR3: TGTGCCAGCAGCCATGGGACAGGGGGAATTAATACCTACGAGCAGTACTTC. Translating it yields CASSHGTGGINTYEQYF.

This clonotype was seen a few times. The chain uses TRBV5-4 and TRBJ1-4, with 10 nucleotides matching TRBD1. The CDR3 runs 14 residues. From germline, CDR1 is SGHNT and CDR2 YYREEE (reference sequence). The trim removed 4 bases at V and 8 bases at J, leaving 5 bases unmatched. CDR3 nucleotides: TGTGCCAGCAGCCTTGACAGGGGGCGGGAAAAACTGTTTTTT. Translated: CASSLDRGREKLFF.

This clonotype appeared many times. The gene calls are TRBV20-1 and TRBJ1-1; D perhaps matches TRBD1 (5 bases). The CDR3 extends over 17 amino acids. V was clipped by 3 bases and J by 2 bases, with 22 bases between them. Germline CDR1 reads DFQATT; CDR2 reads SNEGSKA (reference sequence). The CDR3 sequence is CSAREGRFFIVNTEAFF. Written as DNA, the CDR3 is TGCAGTGCTAGGGAGGGACGGTTTTTTATCGTCAACACTGAAGCTTTCTTT.

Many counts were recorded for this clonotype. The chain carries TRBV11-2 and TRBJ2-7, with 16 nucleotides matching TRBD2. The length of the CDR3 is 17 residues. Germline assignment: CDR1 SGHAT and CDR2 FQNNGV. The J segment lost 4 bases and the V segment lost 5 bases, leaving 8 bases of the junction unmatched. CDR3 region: CASSGWGTSGRGYEQYF. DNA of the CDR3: TGTGCCAGCAGCGGATGGGGGACTAGCGGGAGGGGGTACGAGCAGTACTTC.

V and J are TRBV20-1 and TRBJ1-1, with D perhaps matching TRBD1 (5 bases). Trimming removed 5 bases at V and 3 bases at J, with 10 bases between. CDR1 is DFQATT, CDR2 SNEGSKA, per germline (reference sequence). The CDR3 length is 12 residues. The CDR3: CSALGRDTEAFF. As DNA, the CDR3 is TGCAGTGCTCTGGGGCGGGACACTGAAGCTTTCTTT.

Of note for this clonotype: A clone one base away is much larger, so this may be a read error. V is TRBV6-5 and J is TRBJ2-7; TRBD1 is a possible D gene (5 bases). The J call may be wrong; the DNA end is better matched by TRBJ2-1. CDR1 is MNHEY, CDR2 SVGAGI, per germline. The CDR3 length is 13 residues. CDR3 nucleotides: TGTGCCAGCAGTTTGGGGCCTAAGTACGAGCAGTTCTTC. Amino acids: CASSLGPKYEQFF.

The CDR3 nucleotides read TGTGCCAGTCAGGGTTGGGTGTTTGACAATCAGCCCCAGCATTTT. Its protein product is CASQGWVFDNQPQHF. This chain links TRBV19 with TRBJ1-5, with TRBD1 as a possible D gene (5 bases). V was clipped by 8 bases and J by 3 bases, with 17 bases between them. The CDR3 length is 15 residues. Germline CDR1 is LNHDA and CDR2 is SQIVND (reference sequence).

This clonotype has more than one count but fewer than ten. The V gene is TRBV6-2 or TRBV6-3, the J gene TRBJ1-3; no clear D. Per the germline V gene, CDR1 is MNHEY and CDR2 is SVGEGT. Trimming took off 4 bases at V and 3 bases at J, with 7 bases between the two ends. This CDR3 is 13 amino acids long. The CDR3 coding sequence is TGTGCCAGCAGTTCCTCAGATGGAAACACCATATATTTT. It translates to CASSSSDGNTIYF.